The present entry profiles one T cell receptor (beta chain) with its context. The data were taken from a study of CD8+ T cells in alopecia areata. Sequencing used cDNA as its template, made by extracting RNA and reverse transcribing it. Measured with immunoSEQ multiplex PCR; TCRdb has only the in-frame clones, and not every one. The sample includes roughly 140,000 clones, roughly 58% of them seen just once. CDR1 is SGHDT and CDR2 is YYEEEE in the germline V gene. V lost 2 bases to trimming and J lost 12 bases, with 15 bases between them. CDR3 length: 13 amino acids. The sample was CD8+ T cells sorted from blood. The chain couples TRBV5-6 to TRBJ2-4, with D possibly matching TRBD2 (6 bases). The TCR sequence derives from a human donor in good health. This chain's CDR3 is CASSLGTGGDQYF. The CDR3 nucleotides are TGTGCCAGCAGCTTAGGGACTGGGGGAGATCAGTACTTC.